A selection of T cell receptor beta chains follows, all from one sample in a study of PD-1 blockade in classical Hodgkin lymphoma. Clones were sequenced by immunoSEQ multiplex PCR, and TCRdb holds only the in-frame ones, with some missing. This table has under 100,000 clones, approximately 80% appearing once. Sample: peripheral blood mononuclear cells (PBMCs), taken at baseline. Receptor source: a human donor with classical Hodgkin lymphoma. Each CDR3 is given with its conserved first and last residue. A D gene is named only where the DNA matches it firmly. Some rows mark clone size as missing; the rest say once, few, many or name a class of expanded clone.

J gene	D gene	clone size	CDR3 length	V gene	CDR3 protein	CDR3 DNA
TRBJ1-3	-	-	15	TRBV6-5	CASLPGDTSGNTIYF	TGTGCCAGCCTACCAGGGGACACCTCTGGAAACACCATATATTTT
TRBJ1-4	-	-	16	TRBV18	CASSLLDSRVNEKLFF	TGTGCCAGCTCACTATTAGACAGCCGGGTTAATGAAAAACTGTTTTTT
TRBJ2-3	-	-	14	TRBV7-6	CASSPGTSTDTQYF	TGTGCCAGCAGCCCCGGGACTTCCACAGATACGCAGTATTTT
TRBJ1-3	-	-	15	TRBV18	CASSPGQGPGNTIYF	TGTGCCAGCTCACCAGGGCAGGGGCCTGGAAACACCATATATTTT
TRBJ2-2	-	-	14	TRBV18	CASSPLSDTGELFF	TGTGCCAGCTCACCCCTTAGTGACACCGGGGAGCTGTTTTTT
TRBJ2-3	TRBD2	-	18	TRBV7-8	CASSLVLREGVGTDTQYF	TGTGCCAGCAGCTTAGTCTTGCGGGAGGGCGTGGGGACAGATACGCAGTATTTT
TRBJ2-7	-	-	14	TRBV28	CASSLPPGAYEQYF	TGTGCCAGCAGTTTGCCCCCCGGGGCTTACGAGCAGTACTTC
TRBJ1-1	-	-	14	TRBV7-6	CASSLAGQNTEAFF	TGTGCCAGCAGCTTGGCAGGGCAGAACACTGAAGCTTTCTTT
TRBJ2-1	TRBD1	few	14	TRBV18	CATMGQDAYNEQFF	TGTGCCACCATGGGACAGGATGCCTACAATGAGCAGTTCTTC
TRBJ2-7	TRBD1	-	13	TRBV19	CASSKNRGDEQYF	TGTGCCAGTAGTAAAAACAGGGGGGACGAGCAGTACTTC
TRBJ2-7	-	once	15	TRBV28	CASSPTSWGSYEQYF	TGTGCCAGCAGTCCGACTAGTTGGGGCTCCTACGAGCAGTACTTC
TRBJ2-1	TRBD2	-	16	TRBV5-4	CASTGSGPSSYNEQFF	TGTGCCAGCACGGGTAGCGGGCCGAGCTCCTACAATGAGCAGTTCTTC
TRBJ1-5	-	-	15	TRBV9	CASSVGTFSNQPQHF	TGTGCCAGCAGCGTAGGTACATTTAGCAATCAGCCCCAGCATTTT
TRBJ1-2	TRBD1	-	14	TRBV2	CASGYRGESYGYTF	TGTGCCAGCGGATACAGGGGGGAATCCTATGGCTACACCTTC
TRBJ2-7	-	-	13	TRBV6-5	CASATGVFYEQYF	TGTGCCAGCGCAACGGGGGTTTTTTACGAGCAGTACTTC
TRBJ2-2	-	-	17	TRBV5-6	CASSYPPGALNTGELFF	TGTGCCAGCAGCTACCCCCCGGGAGCCCTAAACACCGGGGAGCTGTTTTTT